This TCR beta chain was captured by sequencing in a study of T cells in narcolepsy. Study background: Enrolled donors included narcolepsy type 1 or type 2 patients and healthy controls. Study-wide results and limits: Healthy controls reportedly lacked the autoreactive clonotypes serially found in patients' blood. Autoreactive HCRT-specific and TRIB2-specific clonotypes were marked in same-patient CSF-versus-blood CD4+ comparisons. Some memory CD4+ repertoires had no autoreactive clone sequences.

Sequenced by immunoSEQ multiplex PCR; TCRdb stores in-frame clones only, minus some. This sample has 25,000 to 35,000 clones, with more than 75% found just once. CDR1 and CDR2 (germline): SGDLS, YYNGEE. Trimming took off 0 bases at V and 2 bases at J, with 11 bases between the two ends. There are 15 residues in the CDR3. Worth noting for this clone: Its antigen is still unknown.

The V call is TRBV9, the J call TRBJ1-2, with D hard to call. Specimen: CD45RA- memory CD4+ T cells from PBMCs. This TCR came from a human donor with narcolepsy. The CDR3 nucleotides read TGTGCCAGCAGCGTAGAGGGCAGGCCGAACTATGGCTACACCTTC. Protein sequence: CASSVEGRPNYGYTF.